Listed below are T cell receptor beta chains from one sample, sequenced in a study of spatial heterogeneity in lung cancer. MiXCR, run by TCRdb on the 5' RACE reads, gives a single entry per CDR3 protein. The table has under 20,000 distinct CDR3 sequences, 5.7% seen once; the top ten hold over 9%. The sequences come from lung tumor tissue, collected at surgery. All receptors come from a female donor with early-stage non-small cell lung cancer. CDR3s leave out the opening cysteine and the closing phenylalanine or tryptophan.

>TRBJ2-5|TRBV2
ASSYLQETQY
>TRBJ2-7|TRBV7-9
ASSLTSGSYEQY
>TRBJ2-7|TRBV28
ASSLGPNLSSYEQY
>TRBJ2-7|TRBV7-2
ASSLIRERGYEQY
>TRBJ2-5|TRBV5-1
ASSLWGPGQETQY
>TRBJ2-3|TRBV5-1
ASSLGQATDTQY
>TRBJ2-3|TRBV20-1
SARPSTDTQY
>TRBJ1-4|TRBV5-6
ASSLTGTGFNEKLF
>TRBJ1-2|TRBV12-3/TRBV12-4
ASSLPSGLYGYT
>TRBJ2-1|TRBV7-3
ASSSQGGIYNEQF
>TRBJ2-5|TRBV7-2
ASSLGGPRETQY
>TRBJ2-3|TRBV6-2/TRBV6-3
ASSYRPSGRTADTQY
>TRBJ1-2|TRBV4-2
ASSQRTVATANYGYT
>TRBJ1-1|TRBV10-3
AISEPSVGRVNTEAF
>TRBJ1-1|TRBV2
ASSTTGTTTEAF
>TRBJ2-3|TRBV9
ASSSPTASGLLSTDTQY
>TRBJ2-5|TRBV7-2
ASSPQPRPAETQY
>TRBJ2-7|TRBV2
ASTLSDSYEQY
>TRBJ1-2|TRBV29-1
SVGGPMEYGYT
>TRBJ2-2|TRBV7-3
ASSSGVAGFPGSTGELF
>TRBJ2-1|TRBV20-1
SARDTSGTISYNEQF
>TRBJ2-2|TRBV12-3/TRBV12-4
ASFPRGSDTGELF
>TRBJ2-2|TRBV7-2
ASSHQPSAGELF
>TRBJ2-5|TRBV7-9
ASSLGLGETQY
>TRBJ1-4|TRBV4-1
ASSQDKEEGKLF
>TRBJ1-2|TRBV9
ASSSEGDRS
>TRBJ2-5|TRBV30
AWSRSETQY
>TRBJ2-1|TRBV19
ASSPDRGYNEQF
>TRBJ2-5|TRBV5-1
ASSLGRTNQETQY
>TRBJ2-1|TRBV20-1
SAPGTSSGDEQF
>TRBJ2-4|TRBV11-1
ASSRGISENIQY
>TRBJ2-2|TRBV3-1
ASTGTANTGELF
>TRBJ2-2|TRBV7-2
ASSLVAAGELF
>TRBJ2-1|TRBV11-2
ASSRYYSGSSYNEQF
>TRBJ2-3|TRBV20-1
SARGGLARDTQY
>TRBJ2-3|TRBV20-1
SASASGRYSTDTQY
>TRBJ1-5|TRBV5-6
ASTARDQPQH
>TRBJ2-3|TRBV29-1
SVVGLAGVTDTQY
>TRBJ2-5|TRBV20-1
SARIRTSGNQETQY
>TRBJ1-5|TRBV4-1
ASSQGSGPQGPQH
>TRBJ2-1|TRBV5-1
ASSPYLTSSYNEQF
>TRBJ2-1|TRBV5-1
ASSRTSGRSRYNEQF
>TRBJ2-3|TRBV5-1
ASSTTQGWGTDTQY
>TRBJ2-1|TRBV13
ASSLPGLPYNEQF
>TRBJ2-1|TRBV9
ASSDGTRVEQF
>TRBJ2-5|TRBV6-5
ASRRLAGGPRSTQY